Given below is one TCR beta chain in context. Its antigen is still unknown. The sample originates from a study of shared clonotypes between healthy human individuals. CD45RO-negative, CCR7-selected cells formed the naive CD8 fraction, which excluded terminally differentiated effector memory CD45RA+ cells. V lost 7 bases to trimming and J lost 4 bases; unmatched junction nucleotides: 8. Germline V lookup: CDR1 LNHDA, CDR2 SQIVND (reference sequence). The CDR3 extends over 15 amino acids. Sequenced by immunoSEQ multiplex PCR; TCRdb stores in-frame clones only, minus some. The data show about 2,200,000 clones, about 92% seen once. Regarding the study as a whole: Sharing across four donors was highest in naive CD4 (around 5%) and lowest in memory CD8 (around 0.4%).

The sample taken for sequencing was naive CD8+ T cells from PBMCs. The chain is built from TRBV19 and TRBJ2-1; 9 nucleotides line up with TRBD2. The sequence was obtained from a man between 18 and 35 years old in good health. Some clones in this sample may be carry-over from other donors' samples. CDR3 residues: CASNPGREGYNEQFF. In DNA, the CDR3 is TGTGCCAGTAACCCGGGGCGGGAGGGATACAATGAGCAGTTCTTC.